This is a list of T cell receptor beta chains from one sample in a study of CD8+CD57+ T cells in acquired aplastic anemia. TCRdb called the reads again in MiXCR, with one record for every CDR3 protein. The sample records 200,000 to 250,000 distinct CDR3 sequences, approximately 45% being singletons. The sample consisted of sorted CD4+, CD8+, or CD8+CD57+ T cells (not recorded which) from PBMCs. All receptors come from a human donor with aplastic anemia. The CDR3 runs from the conserved cysteine through the conserved F or W. Clone size is shown for a subset of rows, as once, few, many or a class of expanded clone.

V: TRBV11-2
size: NA
CDR3: CASSLVPGTYEQYF

V: TRBV24-1
size: NA
CDR3: CATKGATGEAFF

V: TRBV13
size: many
CDR3: CASSLRSSGGAETQYF

V: TRBV27
size: NA
CDR3: CASSSGEDNEQFF

V: TRBV9
size: many
CDR3: CASSVAVVGNYGYTF

V: TRBV29-1
size: NA
CDR3: CSVQGLKTGHYEQYF

V: TRBV28
size: few
CDR3: CASSSEGGRDQETQYF

V: TRBV12-3/TRBV12-4
size: many
CDR3: CASSTTGFGEETQYF

V: TRBV7-9
size: many
CDR3: CASSPPKGRDEQFF

V: TRBV19
size: NA
CDR3: CASSIEAGEGSYNEQFF